This T cell receptor (beta chain) stems from a study of CXCR3-negative and CXCR3-positive naive CD8 T cells. Concerning this clonotype: Antigen: not known.

Points from the study as a whole: TRB CDR3 hydrophobicity was greater in CXCR3-positive naive cells than in CXCR3-negative naive cells.

All TRB cDNA libraries came from 5' RACE performed with UMI labels. For each CDR3 protein, TCRdb gives one entry from its re-call of the 5' RACE reads, without DNA. Here the sample table reports approximately 130,000 distinct CDR3 sequences. Triplicate sorts, 320,000 or so cells apiece, were made for each CD8+ T cell subset. There are 14 residues in the CDR3. The V gene's germline CDR1 is MDHEN and CDR2 SYDVKM. V is TRBV28 and J is TRBJ2-7; absent DNA, TCRdb's TRBD2 call cannot be checked. Specimen: naive CXCR3+ CD8+ T cells from blood. Subset given: CD45RO-CCR7+CD27+CD95- naive CD8+ T cells expressing CXCR3 (TNR3+). This receptor was obtained from a human donor in good health. Some clones in this sample may be carry-over from other donors' samples. CDR3 sequence reads: CASRGLRGAYEQYF. Filled out from reference TRBV28 and TRBJ2-7, the complete variable domain reads DVKVTQSSRYLVKRTGEKVFLECVQDMDHENMFWYRQDPGLGLRLIYFSYDVKMKEKGDIPEGYSVSREKKERFSLILESASTNQTSMYLCASRGLRGAYEQYFGPGTRLTVT.